What follows is one T cell receptor beta chain and its context. Its antigen remains unidentified. This entry belongs to a study of PD-1 blockade in classical Hodgkin lymphoma. Study summary: The patients were dosed with nivolumab 3 mg/kg, infused intravenously every 2 weeks.

Time point defined: cycle 4 day 1 (C4D1), after less than 7 weeks of nivolumab. All patients relapsed after autologous stem cell transplantation, and brentuximab vedotin exposure varied. Libraries were prepared by immunoSEQ multiplex PCR; TCRdb keeps only in-frame clonotypes and omits some of them. The sample carries under 60,000 clones, around nine tenths recorded once. This CDR3 spans 17 amino acids. Unmatched junction bases numbered 8, after V lost 5 bases and J lost 6 bases. Per germline, CDR1 SGHTA and CDR2 FQGNSA. General observations from the study: Factors driving the repertoire differences, possibly disease activity or prior therapy, remain undefined. Those achieving complete response showed baseline diversity like newly diagnosed patients. Relapsed/refractory patients reportedly had lower baseline diversity than newly diagnosed patients.

This material consisted of peripheral blood mononuclear cells (PBMCs), taken before the fourth cycle of nivolumab. The rearrangement links TRBV7-2 to TRBJ2-3; 16 bases are a match to TRBD2. The sequence was collected from a human donor with classical Hodgkin lymphoma. As DNA, the CDR3 is TGTGCCAGCAGCCCCGGGACTAGCGGGGGGGCAGCCGATACGCAGTATTTT. Translation gives CASSPGTSGGAADTQYF. Filled out from reference TRBV7-2 and TRBJ2-3, the complete variable domain reads GAGVSQSPSNKVTEKGKDVELRCDPISGHTALYWYRQSLGQGLEFLIYFQGNSAPDKSGLPSDRFSAERTGGSVSTLTIQRTQQEDSAVYLCASSPGTSGGAADTQYFGPGTRLTVL.